This entry lists 25 T cell receptor beta chains sequenced from one sample in a study of neoadjuvant anti-PD-1 for oral cavity cancer. This table comes from immunoSEQ multiplex PCR, and its TCRdb copy is limited to in-frame clones, with some not included. Of around 15,000 clones listed, approximately 65% are singletons. The sequenced sample was PBMCs, obtained before nivolumab (anti-PD-1) treatment. These receptors all stem from a person aged 40 to 85 with oral cavity squamous cell carcinoma.

This clone appeared a single time. The CDR3 loop reads CAISPGTGPNEKLFF. The CDR3 DNA follows: TGTGCCATCAGTCCGGGGACAGGGCCTAATGAAAAACTGTTTTTT. This sequence joins TRBV10-3 and TRBJ1-4; 9 bases are shared with TRBD1. Germline assignment: CDR1 ENHRY and CDR2 SYGVKD. V gave up 5 bases and J gave up 3 bases; unmatched junction bases: 4. This CDR3 spans 15 amino acids.

A single count supports this clone. The CDR3 loop reads CASSRPAGAGVQETQYF. For the CDR3, the DNA is TGTGCCAGCAGCCGCCCGGCGGGAGCGGGAGTCCAAGAGACCCAGTACTTC. The genes are TRBV27 and TRBJ2-5, with 8 nucleotides matching TRBD2. The CDR3 sequence is 17 residues long. V shed 6 bases, J shed 1 base, and the junction held 13 bases outside the gene matches. Germline V gene data show CDR1 as MNHEY and CDR2 as SMNVEV (reference sequence).

The chain carries TRBV2 and TRBJ1-4; D perhaps matches TRBD1 (5 bases). V dropped 0 bases and J dropped 9 bases, with 14 bases sitting between them. Germline lookup yields CDR1 SNHLY and CDR2 FYNNEI. This CDR3 spans 15 amino acids. As DNA, the CDR3 is TGTGCCAGCAGTGAAGCCCAAGAGGGGCTAAAAAAACTGTTTTTT. It encodes CASSEAQEGLKKLFF. Using reference TRBV2 and TRBJ1-4 for the parts outside the CDR3, the full variable domain is EPEVTQTPSHQVTQMGQEVILRCVPISNHLYFYWYRQILGQKVEFLVSFYNNEISEKSEIFDDQFSVERPDGSNFTLKIRSTKLEDSAMYFCASSEAQEGLKKLFFGSGTQLSVL.

The genes are TRBV7-9 and TRBJ2-7, with 15 bases aligning to TRBD2. Trimming took 3 bases from V and 3 from J; bases not matched to a gene: 6. Per germline, CDR1 SEHNR and CDR2 FQNEAQ (reference sequence). This CDR3 contains 17 residues. The CDR3 reads CASSFTGTSGRNYEQYF. CDR3 nucleotide sequence: TGTGCCAGCAGCTTCACCGGGACTAGCGGGAGGAACTACGAGCAGTACTTC.

The chain combines TRBV2 with TRBJ1-4; D gene uncertain. Germline V CDR1 and CDR2: SNHLY, FYNNEI. Trimming removed 4 bases at V and 7 bases at J, with 10 bases between. The CDR3 runs to 13 residues. The DNA of the CDR3 is TGTGCCAGCAGTGTCGGGTTGGGTGAAAAACTGTTTTTT. Encoded protein: CASSVGLGEKLFF.

The chain uses TRBV7-9 and TRBJ1-2, with TRBD1 matching 10 bases. Germline values: CDR1 SEHNR, CDR2 FQNEAQ (reference sequence). The J segment lost 7 bases and the V segment lost 11 bases, leaving 10 bases of the junction unmatched. This CDR3 has 13 amino acids. CDR3 protein: CAASGTGVPGYTF. The DNA for the CDR3 is TGTGCCGCCTCCGGGACAGGGGTCCCTGGCTACACCTTC.

The chain uses TRBV6-5 and TRBJ1-4; no firm D call. V lost 2 bases and J lost 10, with 11 bases in between. The germline V gene has CDR1 MNHEY and CDR2 SVGAGI. The CDR3 is 13 residues long. The CDR3 DNA follows: TGTGCCAGCAGTTACACCTCCGGAGGAAAACTGTTTTTT. Translated: CASSYTSGGKLFF.

The V call is TRBV30, the J call TRBJ2-7; D may be TRBD2 (6 bases). Trimming cost V 3 bases and J 6 bases, with 12 bases left between them. Per the germline V gene, CDR1 is GTSNPN and CDR2 is SVGIG (reference sequence). The CDR3 runs to 12 residues. The CDR3 DNA is TGTGCCTGGAGCGGGAGAGGGTCCGAGCAGTACTTC. It yields the protein CAWSGRGSEQYF.

The V call is TRBV6-1, the J call TRBJ1-1; a weak D match, TRBD1 (5 bases). Deletions cut 7 bases from V and 2 bases from J, with 14 bases between. The germline gives CDR1 MNHNS, CDR2 SASEGT. CDR3 length equals 14 residues. The CDR3: CASILDRTNTEAFF. The CDR3 nucleotides read TGTGCCAGCATCCTAGACAGAACTAACACTGAAGCTTTCTTT.

This chain links TRBV7-2 with TRBJ1-3; D not resolved. Germline V lookup: CDR1 SGHTA, CDR2 FQGNSA. Trimming pared 0 bases from V and 0 bases from J, leaving 9 bases between. The CDR3 loop spans 16 amino acids. The CDR3 DNA reads as TGTGCCAGCAGCTTAGCGGAGGCAGGCTCTGGAAACACCATATATTTT. Protein product: CASSLAEAGSGNTIYF. The complete variable domain, with remaining parts taken from reference TRBV7-2 and TRBJ1-3, reads GAGVSQSPSNKVTEKGKDVELRCDPISGHTALYWYRQSLGQGLEFLIYFQGNSAPDKSGLPSDRFSAERTGGSVSTLTIQRTQQEDSAVYLCASSLAEAGSGNTIYFGEGSWLTVV.

The chain combines TRBV6-1 with TRBJ1-1; no clear D. Germline V gene data show CDR1 as MNHNS and CDR2 as SASEGT. The CDR3 loop spans 11 amino acids. V was cut by 5 bases and J by 4 bases, with 5 bases left in between. The CDR3 loop is CASSLVTEAFF. The CDR3 DNA reads as TGTGCCAGCAGTCTGGTCACTGAAGCTTTCTTT.

This chain connects TRBV6-5 to TRBJ2-4; TRBD1 agrees at 10 bases. The CDR3 extends over 14 amino acids. The germline CDR1 and CDR2 sequences are MNHEY and SVGAGI. The junction had 1 base not matched to a gene; V was cut back by 5 bases and J by 3 bases. The CDR3 sequence: CASSRTGGKNIQYF. CDR3 coding DNA: TGTGCCAGCAGTCGGACAGGGGGCAAAAACATTCAGTACTTC.

The genes are TRBV30 and TRBJ2-1, with D perhaps matching TRBD1 or TRBD2 (5 bases each). Germline CDR1 reads GTSNPN; CDR2 reads SVGIG (reference sequence). The CDR3 is 15 amino acids. V was clipped by 7 bases and J by 1 base, with 17 bases between them. DNA of the CDR3: TGTGCCTCCCCGGGGCTCCCCGGGTCCTACAATGAGCAGTTCTTC. This encodes CASPGLPGSYNEQFF.

This clone came up once. This rearrangement joins TRBV6-1 to TRBJ2-7; 7 positions agree with TRBD2. The V segment lost 1 base and the J segment 0 bases; nucleotides outside the gene matches: 3. The CDR3 consists of 15 residues. Germline values: CDR1 MNHNS, CDR2 SASEGT. This chain's CDR3 is CASSEVGEGSYEQYF. The CDR3 nucleotides read TGTGCCAGCAGTGAAGTGGGGGAGGGCTCCTACGAGCAGTACTTC.

The chain joins TRBV5-1 to TRBJ2-5, with TRBD2 matching 7 bases. CDR1 and CDR2 (germline): SGHRS, YFSETQ. The CDR3 runs to 22 residues. V lost 0 bases, J lost 2 bases, and 25 bases stayed unmatched. The CDR3 bases are TGCGCCAGCAGCTTGGGTAGCGGACCTTCTAGGCTAGCGGTGAATGGACAAGAGACCCAGTACTTC. It encodes CASSLGSGPSRLAVNGQETQYF.

The V and J genes are TRBV30 and TRBJ2-2, with D tentatively TRBD1 or TRBD2 (5 bases each). The CDR3 extends over 15 amino acids. The ends were cut back, 5 bases at V and 1 base at J, with 14 bases in the middle. The germline CDR1 and CDR2 sequences are GTSNPN and SVGIG (reference sequence). The DNA of the CDR3 is TGTGCCTGGTCGACGGGGACGCTGAACACCGGGGAGCTGTTTTTT. Its translation: CAWSTGTLNTGELFF.

This chain uses TRBV19 with TRBJ1-2; D call uncertain. CDR3 length equals 13 residues. The V gene lost 3 bases and the J gene lost 6 bases, with 11 bases spanning the gap. The germline V gene has CDR1 LNHDA and CDR2 SQIVND (reference sequence). Here the CDR3 reads CASSMGRADGYTF. Written as DNA, the CDR3 is TGTGCCAGTAGTATGGGAAGGGCCGATGGCTACACCTTC.

The chain links TRBV28 to TRBJ2-1; no clear D. The CDR3 is 15 residues long. In germline, CDR1 is MDHEN, CDR2 SYDVKM. Trimming removed 8 bases at V and 0 bases at J, with 14 bases between. The CDR3 DNA is TGTGCCAGCCTTGGGGATCTGAGCTCCTACAATGAGCAGTTCTTC. Residues: CASLGDLSSYNEQFF.

V usage is TRBV7-6 and J usage is TRBJ2-7; TRBD2 agrees at 7 bases. After removal of 0 bases from V and 2 bases from J, the junction contained 4 bases not matched to a gene. Germline V gives CDR1 SGHVS, CDR2 FNYEAQ. The CDR3 has 15 amino acids. Here the CDR3 reads CASSLAASGPYEQYF. The CDR3 DNA follows: TGTGCCAGCAGCTTAGCGGCTAGCGGCCCCTACGAGCAGTACTTC.

The rearrangement links TRBV29-1 to TRBJ1-1; a possible D gene is TRBD1 (5 bases). Trimming removed 4 bases from V and 7 bases from J, with 16 bases in between. Germline assignment: CDR1 SQVTM and CDR2 ANQGSEA. The length of the CDR3 is 13 residues. CDR3 sequence: CSVAGQPRDEAFF. Written as DNA, the CDR3 is TGCAGCGTTGCGGGGCAGCCCAGAGATGAAGCTTTCTTT.

This clone was detected only a few times. The V gene is TRBV7-2, the J gene TRBJ1-2, with D perhaps TRBD1 (6 bases). Deletions cut 2 bases from V and 4 bases from J, with 17 bases between. CDR3 length: 16 amino acids. CDR1 is SGHTA, CDR2 FQGNSA, per germline. The DNA for the CDR3 is TGTGCCAGCAGCTTAATTAGGGGGGCCAGGGGCTATGGCTACACCTTC. It yields the protein CASSLIRGARGYGYTF.

This chain connects TRBV6-5 to TRBJ1-1, with 8 bases that match TRBD1. Germline values: CDR1 MNHEY, CDR2 SVGAGI. The CDR3 runs 15 residues. Trimming took 0 bases from V and 7 from J; bases not matched to a gene: 7. This chain's CDR3 is CASSYSRTGKGEAFF. CDR3 nucleotide sequence: TGTGCCAGCAGTTACTCGCGGACAGGGAAGGGTGAAGCTTTCTTT.

The rearrangement joins TRBV6-6 to TRBJ2-7, with 11 bases aligning to TRBD1. V was pared by 10 bases and J by 3 bases, with 8 bases of the junction left unmatched. The CDR3 covers 14 residues. CDR1 is MNHNY and CDR2 is SVGAGI in the germline V gene (reference sequence). Here the CDR3 DNA reads TGTGCCACCCGGAAAGGGACAGGGGGCTACGAGCAGTACTTC. This encodes CATRKGTGGYEQYF.

This chain links TRBV5-1 with TRBJ2-3; 9 bases match TRBD2. The ends lost 2 bases at V and 4 bases at J; junction bases unmatched: 8. CDR3 length equals 16 residues. In germline, CDR1 is SGHRS, CDR2 YFSETQ. The CDR3 DNA follows: TGCGCCAGCAGCTTTGGGATAGCGGGAGCGGCAGATACGCAGTATTTT. The encoded protein is CASSFGIAGAADTQYF.

This chain links TRBV15 with TRBJ2-7; 10 bases map to TRBD2. The CDR3 length is 15 residues. Germline trimming cut 9 bases from V and 5 bases from J; bases unmatched to any gene: 13. Germline V CDR1 and CDR2: LNHNV, YYDKDF (reference sequence). The CDR3 region has the DNA TGTGCCACTTCAGGCGGGACTAGCGATTCCGACGAGCAGTACTTC. Translation: CATSGGTSDSDEQYF.